The text below deals with one T cell receptor beta chain. Its target is unknown. Data came from immunoSEQ multiplex PCR; TCRdb stores just in-frame clones and leaves some out. The sample includes approximately 130,000 clones, 85% to 90% seen only once; the top ten take over 2.5%. This sample is drawn from a study of T cell responses to AZD1222 COVID-19 vaccine. Study-wide points: White British donors predominated, females outnumbered males, and clonal diversity was possibly underestimated. Among vaccine-associated CD4 TCRs, coverage spanned spike, with dominance at 160-218 and 743-854. Spike-specific TCRs gained breadth and depth after people received two AZD1222 doses. Researchers took repertoire samples only after the peak T cell response had come.

This CDR3 comprises 14 residues. CDR1 and CDR2 from the germline V gene are SGDLS and YYNGEE. The V and J ends lost 3 bases and 5 bases, in that order; junction bases with no gene match: 4. The chain is built from TRBV9 and TRBJ2-2, with 7 positions matching TRBD2. This specimen consisted of peripheral blood, obtained 28 days after the second AZD1222 dose. This TCR came from an adult who received the AZD1222 COVID-19 vaccine. The CDR3 DNA follows: TGTGCCAGCAGCGGCCGGGGGGAGACCGGGGAGCTGTTTTTT. Translation: CASSGRGETGELFF.